This T cell receptor (beta chain) was sequenced in a study of T cells expressing NK-cell markers. Whole-study findings and limits: A few donors' CD3+CD56-NKG2C+ cells were dominated by the same clonotypes.

A 5'RACE template switching approach incorporating UMIs was used to make TCR beta cDNA. TCRdb reprocessed the 5' RACE reads and stores each CDR3 protein as one record, lacking DNA. The repertoire table contains 550,000 to 600,000 distinct CDR3 sequences. A note on this clonotype: Its antigen remains unidentified.

Germline-derived CDR1 and CDR2 are SGHAT and FQNNGV. The CDR3 is 18 amino acids. This chain connects TRBV11-2 to TRBJ1-1; TCRdb returns TRBD1, unconfirmable since there is no DNA. The sequenced sample consisted of blood T cells: a sorted CD56 or NKG2C T cell subset, CD4+ or CD8+ T cells, or bulk PBMC T cells (not recorded which). This clonotype was obtained from a man younger than 30 in good health. The CDR3 region is CASSKNQAAGGFSTEAFF.